The clone carrying this T cell receptor (beta chain) was observed a handful of times. V gave up 6 bases and J gave up 4 bases; unmatched junction bases: 8. CDR1 and CDR2 (germline): SNHLY, FYNNEI. There are 15 residues in the CDR3. Produced via immunoSEQ multiplex PCR; TCRdb's table is partial and in-frame only. The table shows roughly 10,000 clones, with 55% to 75% occurring only once. This sample stems from a study of CD4+ T cells in melanoma. The gene calls are TRBV2 and TRBJ1-5; 8 nucleotides match TRBD1. The sequence was collected from a human donor with melanoma. Source material: cells from a culture (not recorded whether cultured in vitro). DNA of the CDR3: TGTGCCAGCAGCCCCGGACAGGGCAGGAATCAGCCCCAGCATTTT. Its translation is CASSPGQGRNQPQHF.